The clone carrying this T cell receptor beta chain was seen more than once but under ten times. In Seattle, patients joined the study during active infection and were tracked longitudinally. The sample comes from a study of blood T cell repertoires in COVID-19. The overall study: The United States, Italy and Spain provided the acute and convalescent COVID-19 samples. T cells, B-cell-depleted T cells, or PBMCs supplied cDNA or gDNA.

As originally analysed: Researchers report that nucleated cell counts were estimated from reference gene primer amplification. Only in-frame clones appear in the TCRdb table, and some are missing; sequencing was by immunoSEQ multiplex PCR. From that table come the V and J calls and clone size; the DNA was used to work out D and trimming. The data contain a few hundred thousand clones, about 80% of them singletons. Sequencing was done on a sample of peripheral blood. This clonotype was sampled from a person aged 70 to 79 with COVID-19, enrolled during active disease.

The CDR3 DNA is TGTGCCAGCAGTGACTCTAGCGGGGGGGCCAATGAGCAGTTCTTC. Translated, it gives CASSDSSGGANEQFF. V gene TRBV6-4 combines with J gene TRBJ2-1; 11 nucleotides align to TRBD2. CDR1 MRHNA and CDR2 SNTAGT come from the germline V gene. This CDR3 has 15 amino acids. V was pared by 0 bases and J by 6 bases, with 1 base of the junction left unmatched.